This T cell receptor (beta chain) derives from a study of T cell repertoires in cytomegalovirus infection. The overall study: CMV infection plus the matching HLA type was flagged by public TCR beta signatures. Study outcomes and limitations: The ex vivo response was dominated by HLA-C-restricted CMV-specific TCR beta clonotypes.

Concerning this clonotype itself: Antigen: not known.

In TCRdb, the reads were re-called with MiXCR into one record per CDR3 protein. The sample includes some 99,000 distinct CDR3 sequences, approximately 28% seen only once; the top ten take about 81%. This receptor was identified in a human donor in good health (CMV status not recorded). Some clones in this sample may be carry-over from other donors' samples. Specimen: CD8+ T cells from cultured PBMCs, collected from culture after CMV antigen stimulation.

In DNA form, the CDR3 reads TGTGCCAGCAGCCCCGAAAACCAGCATGAGCAGTTCTTC. Translated, it gives CASSPENQHEQFF. V usage is TRBV7-3 and J usage is TRBJ2-1; unclear D gene. CDR3 length: 13 amino acids. V was trimmed by 5 bases and J by 8 bases, leaving 13 bases between them. Germline CDR1 reads SGHTA; CDR2 reads FQGTGA.